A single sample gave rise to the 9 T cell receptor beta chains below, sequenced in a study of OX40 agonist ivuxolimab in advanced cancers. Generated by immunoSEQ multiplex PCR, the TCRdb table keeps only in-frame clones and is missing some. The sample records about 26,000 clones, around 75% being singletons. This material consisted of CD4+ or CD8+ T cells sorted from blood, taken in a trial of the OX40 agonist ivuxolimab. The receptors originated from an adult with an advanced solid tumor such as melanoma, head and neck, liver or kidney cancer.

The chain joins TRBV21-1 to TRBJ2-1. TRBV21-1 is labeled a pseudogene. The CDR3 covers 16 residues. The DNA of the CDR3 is TGTGCCAGCAGCAAAGGTTCGGGGGCTAGCTACAATGAGCAGTTCTTC. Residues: CASSKGSGASYNEQFF.

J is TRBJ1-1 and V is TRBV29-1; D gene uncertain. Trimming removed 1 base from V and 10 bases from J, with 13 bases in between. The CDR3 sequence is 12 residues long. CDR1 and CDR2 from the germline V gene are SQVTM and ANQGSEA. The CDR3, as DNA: TGCAGCGTTGAAGCCGGCCAGAGGTCAGCTTTCTTT. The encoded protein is CSVEAGQRSAFF.

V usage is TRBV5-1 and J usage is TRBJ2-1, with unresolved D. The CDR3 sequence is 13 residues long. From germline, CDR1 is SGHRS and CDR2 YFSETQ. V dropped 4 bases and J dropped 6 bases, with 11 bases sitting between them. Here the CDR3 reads CASSEVWINEQFF. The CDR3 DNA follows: TGCGCCAGCAGCGAGGTTTGGATCAATGAGCAGTTCTTC.

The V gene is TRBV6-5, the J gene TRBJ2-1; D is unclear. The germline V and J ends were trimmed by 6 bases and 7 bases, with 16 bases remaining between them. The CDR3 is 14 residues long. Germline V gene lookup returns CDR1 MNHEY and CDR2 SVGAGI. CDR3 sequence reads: CASSPRGLSNEQFF. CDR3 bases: TGTGCCAGCAGCCCCCGTGGGTTAAGTAATGAGCAGTTCTTC.

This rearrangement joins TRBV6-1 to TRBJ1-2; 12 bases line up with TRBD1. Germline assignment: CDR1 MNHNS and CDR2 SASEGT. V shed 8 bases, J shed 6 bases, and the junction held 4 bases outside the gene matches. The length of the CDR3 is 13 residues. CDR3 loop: CASSRDRGHGYTF. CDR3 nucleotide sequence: TGTGCCAGCTCTCGGGACAGGGGGCATGGCTACACCTTC.

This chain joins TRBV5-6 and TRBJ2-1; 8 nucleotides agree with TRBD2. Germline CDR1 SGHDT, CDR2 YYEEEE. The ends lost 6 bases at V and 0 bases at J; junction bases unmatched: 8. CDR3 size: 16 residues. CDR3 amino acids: CASNQLAGSSYNEQFF. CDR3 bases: TGTGCCAGCAATCAATTAGCGGGATCCTCCTACAATGAGCAGTTCTTC.

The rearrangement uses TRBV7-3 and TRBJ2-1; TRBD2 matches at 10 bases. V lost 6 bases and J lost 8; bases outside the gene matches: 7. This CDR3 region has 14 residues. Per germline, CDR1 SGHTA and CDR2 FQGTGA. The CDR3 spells CASSRAGGGDEQFF. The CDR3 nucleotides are TGTGCCAGCAGTCGAGCGGGAGGGGGCGATGAGCAGTTCTTC.

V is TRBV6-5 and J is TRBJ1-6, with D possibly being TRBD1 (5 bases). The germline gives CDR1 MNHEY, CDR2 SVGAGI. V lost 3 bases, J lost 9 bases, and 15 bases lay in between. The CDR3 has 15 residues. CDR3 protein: CASSYWGDTLSPLHF. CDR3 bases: TGTGCCAGCAGTTATTGGGGCGACACCCTTTCACCCCTCCACTTT.

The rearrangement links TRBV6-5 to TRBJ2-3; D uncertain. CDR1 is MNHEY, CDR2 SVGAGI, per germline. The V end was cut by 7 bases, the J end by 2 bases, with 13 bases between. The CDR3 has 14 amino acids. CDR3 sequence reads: CASTRTVNTDTQYF. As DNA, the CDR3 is TGTGCCAGCACCCGGACGGTAAACACAGATACGCAGTATTTT.